This T cell receptor beta chain was identified during a study of post-analysis software for immune sequencing data. Points from the study as a whole: A significant reduction in normalized Chao1 diversity was observed in multiple sclerosis patients versus controls. The study found TRBV5-6, TRBV5-1 and TRBV20-1 among about five TRBV segments more frequent in patients than controls.

TCR beta cDNA libraries included unique molecular identifiers. TCRdb passed the PCR reads through MiXCR, listing each CDR3 protein once. The sample has a few hundred thousand distinct CDR3 sequences, over 30% seen once. Only a few counts were recorded for this clonotype. The target antigen is unknown. The CDR3 consists of 15 residues. The V gene's germline CDR1 is MGHRA and CDR2 YSYEKL. V lost 3 bases and J lost 1; bases outside the gene matches: 5. Input material: blood. V gene TRBV4-1 combines with J gene TRBJ2-7; 8 bases are a match to TRBD1. This TCR was recovered from a girl aged 2-9 years with multiple sclerosis. The CDR3 bases are TGCGCCAGCAGCCATGGACAGGGCCCGTCCTACGAGCAGTACTTC. The encoded protein is CASSHGQGPSYEQYF.